A single T cell receptor (beta chain) is shown here with its context. The V end lost 5 bases, the J end lost 8 bases, and 13 bases lay between the germline ends. This CDR3 has 13 amino acids. CDR1 is LGHNT and CDR2 is FRNRAP in the germline V gene. The data stem from a study of blood T cell repertoires in COVID-19. Study overall: Spain, Italy and the United States supplied samples that represented acute and convalescent COVID-19. The cDNA or gDNA used as material had been derived from T cells, B-cell-depleted T cells, or PBMCs.

In the authors' methods: Estimated nucleated cell counts came from reference gene primer amplification. The protocol was immunoSEQ multiplex PCR, while the TCRdb copy is restricted to in-frame clones and leaves out a portion. That table is the source of V, J and clone size, and D and trimming were worked out from the DNA. The sample records 130,000 to 150,000 clones, roughly 80% being singletons. The rearrangement uses TRBV12-5 and TRBJ2-4; D is unresolved. The TCR sequence derives from a woman over 75 with acute or convalescent COVID-19. Material for sequencing was peripheral blood. This chain's CDR3 is CASGPDSGDIQYF. DNA of the CDR3: TGTGCTAGTGGTCCCGATAGTGGAGACATTCAGTACTTC.